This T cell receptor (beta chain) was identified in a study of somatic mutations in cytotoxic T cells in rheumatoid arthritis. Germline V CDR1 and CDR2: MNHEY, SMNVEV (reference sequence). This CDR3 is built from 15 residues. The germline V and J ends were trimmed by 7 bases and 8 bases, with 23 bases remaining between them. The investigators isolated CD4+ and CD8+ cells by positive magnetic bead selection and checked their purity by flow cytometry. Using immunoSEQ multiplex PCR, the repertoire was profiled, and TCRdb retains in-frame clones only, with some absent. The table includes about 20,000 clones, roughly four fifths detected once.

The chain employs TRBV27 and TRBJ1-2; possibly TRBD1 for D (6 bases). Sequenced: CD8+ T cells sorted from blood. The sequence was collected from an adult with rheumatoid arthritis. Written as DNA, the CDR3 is TGTGCCAGCAAATTCCAGGGGAGGAAGAGGGAAGGCTACACCTTC. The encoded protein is CASKFQGRKREGYTF.